Detailed here is one TCR beta chain. Antigen: not known. This sample is part of a study of OX40 agonist ivuxolimab in advanced cancers. Per germline, CDR1 SGHTA and CDR2 FQGNSA. V trimming: 3 bases; J trimming: 3 bases; junction bases outside the gene matches: 7. The CDR3 runs 15 residues. The data were produced by immunoSEQ multiplex PCR, yet TCRdb's version contains in-frame clones alone and is incomplete. In the table there are some 35,000 clones, about 83% of which are singletons. Study observations and caveats: The average count of expanded clones was higher among CD8+ T cells than among CD4+. At doses 0.1 to 3.0 mg/kg, CD4+ and CD8+ clones expanded.

The sample consisted of CD4+ or CD8+ T cells sorted from blood, taken in a trial of the OX40 agonist ivuxolimab. This TCR was sampled from an adult with an advanced solid tumor such as melanoma, head and neck, liver or kidney cancer. V and J are TRBV7-2 and TRBJ2-7; 8 bases are shared with TRBD1. This CDR3 is CASSLLDRGIYEQYF. The CDR3 coding sequence is TGTGCCAGCAGCTTGCTTGACAGGGGTATCTACGAGCAGTACTTC.